This T cell receptor (beta chain) was identified in a study of T cell repertoires in cytomegalovirus infection. Study in general: Peptides in the study included HLA-C-restricted and HLA-B-restricted CMV epitopes.

TCRdb independently ran MiXCR on the reads; one entry per CDR3 protein. Of 450,000 to 600,000 distinct CDR3 sequences detected, about two fifths appear once; the ten largest clones hold roughly two fifths. For this clonotype: The target antigen is unknown.

Study findings and constraints: HLA-C-restricted CMV-specific TCR beta clonotypes prevailed in the ex vivo response. Cumulative frequency (of public TCR beta family members) identified carriers of CMV plus the relevant HLA.

This TCR was recovered from a human donor in good health (CMV status not recorded). Some clones in this sample may be carry-over from other donors' samples. Here the sequenced sample was cultured PBMCs, taken from culture after CMV antigen stimulation.

CDR3 nucleotide sequence: TGTGCCAGCATGCCGAGTCAAGAGACCCAGTACTTC. This codes for CASMPSQETQYF. This sequence joins TRBV25-1 and TRBJ2-5, with D hard to call. The V gene lost 7 bases and the J gene lost 2 bases, with 8 bases spanning the gap. Germline V CDR1 and CDR2: MGHDK, SYGVNS. This CDR3 spans 12 amino acids.